A selection of T cell receptor beta chains follows, all from one sample in a study of T-cell memory formation after mild COVID-19. Via MiXCR, TCRdb re-called the 5' RACE reads, giving one row per CDR3 protein. The sample contains approximately 500,000 distinct CDR3 sequences, about 23% of which appear only once. Specimen: PBMCs or a T cell subset sorted from them (not recorded which). The receptors originated from an adult woman who had mild COVID-19 (a few samples of this study predate the infection). Cell type and time point are not known. The CDR3 runs from the conserved cysteine through the conserved F or W. A D gene is named only where the DNA matches it firmly. Clone size is not always given. Where it is, it says once, few, many or a class for expanded clones.

D gene,V gene,clone size,J gene,CDR3 protein,CDR3 DNA
TRBD2,TRBV19,.,TRBJ2-2,CASSIGTSFNTGELFF,TGTGCCAGTAGTATAGGGACTAGCTTCAACACCGGGGAGCTGTTTTTT
.,TRBV5-1,many,TRBJ2-2,CASSSALTGVLIGELFF,TGCGCCAGCAGCTCGGCCCTGACAGGAGTTCTTATCGGGGAGCTGTTTTTT
.,TRBV21-1,few,TRBJ2-7,CASSKKVLDRGRYEQYF,TGTGCCAGCAGCAAAAAAGTGCTGGACAGGGGCCGCTACGAGCAGTACTTC
.,TRBV24-1,few,TRBJ2-2,CATSDTGELFF,TGTGCCACCAGCGATACCGGGGAGCTGTTTTTT
.,TRBV6-2/TRBV6-3,few,TRBJ1-1,CASSYLRTVTTMNTEAFF,TGTGCCAGCAGTTACTTGCGTACAGTGACTACTATGAACACTGAAGCTTTCTTT
TRBD1,TRBV5-5,few,TRBJ1-6,CASSLALRTGGNSPLHF,TGTGCCAGCAGCTTGGCCCTCAGGACAGGGGGAAATTCACCCCTCCACTTT
TRBD1,TRBV7-3,.,TRBJ1-1,CASSFGTGTEAFF,TGTGCCAGCAGCTTCGGGACAGGCACTGAAGCTTTCTTT
.,TRBV12-3/TRBV12-4,.,TRBJ1-1,CASSFGPVNTEAFF,TGTGCCAGCAGTTTTGGGCCGGTGAACACTGAAGCTTTCTTT
.,TRBV29-1,.,TRBJ2-5,CSAGRGAVETQYF,TGCAGCGCGGGTCGGGGGGCAGTGGAGACCCAGTACTTC
.,TRBV7-3,.,TRBJ2-1,CASSIPGAGNEQFF,TGTGCCAGCAGCATCCCAGGGGCTGGGAATGAGCAGTTCTTC
TRBD2,TRBV10-3,few,TRBJ2-3,CAISESPGLAYGTDTQYF,TGTGCCATCAGTGAGTCACCGGGACTAGCGTACGGCACAGATACGCAGTATTTT
TRBD1,TRBV5-1,.,TRBJ2-3,CASNPRAPGQGSDTQYF,TGCGCCAGCAATCCCCGCGCACCTGGACAGGGGTCAGATACGCAGTATTTT
TRBD2,TRBV19,few,TRBJ2-3,CASRGISGTGYNTQYF,TGTGCCAGTAGAGGAATTAGCGGGACGGGGTACAATACGCAGTATTTT
TRBD1,TRBV7-8,.,TRBJ2-1,CASSTLGELGQGANEQFF,TGTGCCAGCAGCACATTAGGGGAATTAGGACAGGGGGCGAATGAGCAGTTCTTC
TRBD1,TRBV19,few,TRBJ1-2,CASTPAGTGGTGYTF,TGTGCCAGCACCCCCGCCGGGACAGGGGGCACGGGCTACACCTTC
.,TRBV14,.,TRBJ1-2,CASSQDQAAYGYTF,TGTGCCAGCAGCCAAGATCAGGCCGCATATGGCTACACCTTC
TRBD2,TRBV4-3,few,TRBJ2-1,CASSPKTSGYSYNEQFF,TGCGCCAGCAGCCCAAAGACTAGCGGGTACTCCTACAATGAGCAGTTCTTC
TRBD1,TRBV19,.,TRBJ1-2,CASSPEGQSLYGYTF,TGTGCCAGTAGTCCAGAGGGACAGTCACTCTATGGCTACACCTTC
.,TRBV4-1,few,TRBJ1-1,CASSPGGSQAFF,TGCGCCAGCAGCCCCGGGGGAAGTCAAGCTTTCTTT
.,TRBV5-1,.,TRBJ2-7,CASSLYGGGSSYEQYF,TGCGCCAGCAGCTTGTATGGGGGCGGTAGCTCCTACGAGCAGTACTTC
TRBD1,TRBV5-1,.,TRBJ1-1,CASSLLTGVGTEAFF,TGCGCCAGCAGCCTATTGACAGGGGTGGGTACTGAAGCTTTCTTT